This T cell receptor beta chain was profiled in a study of cytomegalovirus exposure and HLA in healthy donors. Study results and limitations: Earlier analysis yielded a pattern in which most TCR beta V segments were productive about 87% or about 30% of the time. Equally common other TCR beta chains were less clonally expanded than HLA-associated ones, a later analysis found.

With 60 Vbeta and 13 Jbeta primers, the PCR was carried out. Sequencing was performed with immunoSEQ multiplex PCR; in TCRdb, only in-frame clones are kept and a portion is missing. The sample consists of some 250,000 clones, about 80% of them appearing once. Of note for this clone: Its antigen is still unknown.

The CDR3 sequence is 15 residues long. Trimming left V 0 bases short and J 2 bases short, with 9 bases between. The germline V gene has CDR1 MGHRA and CDR2 YSYEKL. This TCR came from a woman between 55 and 75 years old in good health and CMV-seropositive. Sequences were obtained from PBMCs. The V call is TRBV4-1, the J call TRBJ2-3; D not certain. CDR3 region: CASSQDGQVTDTQYF. The CDR3 region has the DNA TGCGCCAGCAGCCAAGATGGGCAGGTCACAGATACGCAGTATTTT.